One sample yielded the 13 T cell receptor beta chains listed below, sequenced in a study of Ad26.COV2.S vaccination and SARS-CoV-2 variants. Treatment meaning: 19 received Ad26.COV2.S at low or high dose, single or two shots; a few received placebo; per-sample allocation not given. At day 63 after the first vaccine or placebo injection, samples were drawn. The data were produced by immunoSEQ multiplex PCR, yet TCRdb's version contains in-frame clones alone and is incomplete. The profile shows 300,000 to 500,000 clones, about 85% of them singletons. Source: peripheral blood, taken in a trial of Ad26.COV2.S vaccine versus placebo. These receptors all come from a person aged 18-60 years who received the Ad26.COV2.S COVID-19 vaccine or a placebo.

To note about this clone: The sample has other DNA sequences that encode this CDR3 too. In nucleotides, the CDR3 is TGTGCCAGTAGTATACGGTCGGGGGACTATGGCTACACCTTC. It specifies CASSIRSGDYGYTF. This chain joins TRBV19 and TRBJ1-2, with a tentative D call TRBD1 (5 bases). The CDR3 is 14 amino acids. CDR1 and CDR2 from the germline V gene are LNHDA and SQIVND (reference sequence). V was trimmed by 2 bases and J by 3 bases, leaving 10 bases between them. Supplemented by reference TRBV19 and TRBJ1-2, the full variable domain reads DGGITQSPKYLFRKEGQNVTLSCEQNLNHDAMYWYRQDPGQGLRLIYYSQIVNDFQKGDIAEGYSVSREKKESFPLTVTSAQKNPTAFYLCASSIRSGDYGYTFGSGTRLTVV.

CDR3 amino acids: CASSLGGGESGTGELFF. CDR3 bases: TGCGCCAGCAGCTTGGGAGGCGGGGAATCAGGCACCGGGGAGCTGTTTTTT. V usage is TRBV5-1 and J usage is TRBJ2-2; D perhaps matches TRBD2 (6 bases). Germline V gene data show CDR1 as SGHRS and CDR2 as YFSETQ. Trimming removed 0 bases at V and 4 bases at J, with 16 bases between. This CDR3 is 17 amino acids long.

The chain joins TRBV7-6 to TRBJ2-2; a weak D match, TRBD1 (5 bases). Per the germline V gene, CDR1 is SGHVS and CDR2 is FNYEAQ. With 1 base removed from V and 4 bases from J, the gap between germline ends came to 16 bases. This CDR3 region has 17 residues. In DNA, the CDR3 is TGTGCCAGCAGCTTAGAGCCTCAGGGTCGAAGCACCGGGGAGCTGTTTTTT. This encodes CASSLEPQGRSTGELFF. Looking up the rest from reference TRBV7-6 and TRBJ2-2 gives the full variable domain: GAGVSQSPRYKVTKRGQDVALRCDPISGHVSLYWYRQALGQGPEFLTYFNYEAQQDKSGLPNDRFSAERPEGSISTLTIQRTEQRDSAMYRCASSLEPQGRSTGELFFGEGSRLTVL.

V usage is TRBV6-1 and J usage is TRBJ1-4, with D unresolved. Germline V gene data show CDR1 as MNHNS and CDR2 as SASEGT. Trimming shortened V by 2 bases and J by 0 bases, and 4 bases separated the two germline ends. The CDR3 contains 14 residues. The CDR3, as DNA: TGTGCCAGCAGTGAATGGTCAACTAATGAAAAACTGTTTTTT. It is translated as CASSEWSTNEKLFF.

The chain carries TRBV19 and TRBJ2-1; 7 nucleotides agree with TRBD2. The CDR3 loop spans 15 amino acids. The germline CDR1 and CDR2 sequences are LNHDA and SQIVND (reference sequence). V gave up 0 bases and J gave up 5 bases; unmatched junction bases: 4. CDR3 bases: TGTGCCAGTAGTATAGACGGGGGGACTAACAATGAGCAGTTCTTC. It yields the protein CASSIDGGTNNEQFF.

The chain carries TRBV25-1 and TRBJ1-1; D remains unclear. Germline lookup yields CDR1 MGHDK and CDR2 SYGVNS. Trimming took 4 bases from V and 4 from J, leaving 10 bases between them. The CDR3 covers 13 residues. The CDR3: CASSARVGTEAFF. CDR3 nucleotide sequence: TGTGCCAGCAGTGCCCGGGTCGGCACTGAAGCTTTCTTT.

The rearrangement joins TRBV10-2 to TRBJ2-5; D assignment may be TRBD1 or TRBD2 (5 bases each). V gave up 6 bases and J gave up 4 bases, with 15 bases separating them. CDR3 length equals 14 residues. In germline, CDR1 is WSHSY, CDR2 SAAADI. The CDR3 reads CASRPGTWVETQYF. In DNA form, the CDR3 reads TGCGCCAGCAGACCCGGGACCTGGGTAGAGACCCAGTACTTC.

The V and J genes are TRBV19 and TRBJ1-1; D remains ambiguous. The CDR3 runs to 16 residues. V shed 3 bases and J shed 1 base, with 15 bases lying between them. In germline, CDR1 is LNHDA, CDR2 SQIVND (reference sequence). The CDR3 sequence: CASSINLGGKNTEAFF. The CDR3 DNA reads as TGTGCCAGTAGTATTAATTTGGGAGGAAAGAACACTGAAGCTTTCTTT.

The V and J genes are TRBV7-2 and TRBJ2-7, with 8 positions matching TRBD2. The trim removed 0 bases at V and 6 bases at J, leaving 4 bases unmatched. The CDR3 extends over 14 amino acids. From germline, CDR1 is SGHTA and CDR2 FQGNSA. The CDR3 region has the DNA TGTGCCAGCAGCTTAGCAGGGAGCGGGGGCGAGCAGTACTTC. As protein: CASSLAGSGGEQYF.

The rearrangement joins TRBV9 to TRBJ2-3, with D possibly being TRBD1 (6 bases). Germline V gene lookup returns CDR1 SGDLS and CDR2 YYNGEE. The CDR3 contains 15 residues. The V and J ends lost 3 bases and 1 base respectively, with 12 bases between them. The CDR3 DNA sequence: TGTGCCAGCAGCGCGAGGCCAGGGGGCACAGATACGCAGTATTTT. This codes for CASSARPGGTDTQYF. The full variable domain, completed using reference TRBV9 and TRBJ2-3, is DSGVTQTPKHLITATGQRVTLRCSPRSGDLSVYWYQQSLDQGLQFLIQYYNGEERAKGNILERFSAQQFPDLHSELNLSSLELGDSALYFCASSARPGGTDTQYFGPGTRLTVL.

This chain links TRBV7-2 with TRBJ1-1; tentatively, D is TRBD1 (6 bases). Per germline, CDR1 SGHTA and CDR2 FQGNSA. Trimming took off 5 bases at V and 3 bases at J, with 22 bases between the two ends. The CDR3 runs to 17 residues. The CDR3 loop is CASSPPGRRRGYTEAFF. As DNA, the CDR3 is TGTGCCAGCAGCCCCCCGGGGCGCCGGAGGGGGTACACTGAAGCTTTCTTT. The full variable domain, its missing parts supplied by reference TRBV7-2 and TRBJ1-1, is GAGVSQSPSNKVTEKGKDVELRCDPISGHTALYWYRQSLGQGLEFLIYFQGNSAPDKSGLPSDRFSAERTGGSVSTLTIQRTQQEDSAVYLCASSPPGRRRGYTEAFFGQGTRLTVV.

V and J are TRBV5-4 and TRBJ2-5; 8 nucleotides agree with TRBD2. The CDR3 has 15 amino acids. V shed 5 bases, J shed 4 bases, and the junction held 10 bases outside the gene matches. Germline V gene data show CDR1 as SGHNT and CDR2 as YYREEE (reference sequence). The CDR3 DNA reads TGTGCCAGCAGATTTGGTAGCGGGGCTCGAGAGACCCAGTACTTC. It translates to CASRFGSGARETQYF.

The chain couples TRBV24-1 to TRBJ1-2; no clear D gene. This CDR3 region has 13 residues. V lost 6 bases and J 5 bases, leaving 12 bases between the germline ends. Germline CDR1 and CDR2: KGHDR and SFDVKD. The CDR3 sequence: CATSPAAQYGYTF. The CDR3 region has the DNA TGTGCCACCAGTCCCGCCGCTCAGTATGGCTACACCTTC.